This T cell receptor beta chain was sequenced during a study of cytomegalovirus exposure and HLA in healthy donors. The study's findings and limits: A previous analysis found most TCR beta V segments productive roughly 90% or roughly 30% of the time. Analysis performed later showed TCR beta chains linked to HLA being more clonally expanded than equally common others.

The PCR employed 60 Vbeta primers together with 13 Jbeta primers. Sequenced by immunoSEQ multiplex PCR; TCRdb stores in-frame clones only, minus some. The sample lists about 170,000 clones; 73% were seen once. A word on this clone: Its target is unknown.

The CDR3 length is 15 residues. Trimming cost V 6 bases and J 5 bases; bases outside gene matches: 10. Germline V CDR1 and CDR2: SGHRS, YFSETQ. This TCR came from a woman in her late teens or twenties in good health and CMV-seropositive. The chain is built from TRBV5-1 and TRBJ2-2; 7 bases are a match to TRBD1. Sequencing was carried out using PBMCs. CDR3 in DNA: TGCGCCAGCACCCCACGCTCGACAGGGACCGGGGAGCTGTTTTTT. It specifies CASTPRSTGTGELFF.